This T cell receptor (beta chain) appears in the sequencing data of a study of blood T cell repertoires in COVID-19. Study-wide context: Acute-phase and convalescent COVID-19 samples originated in the United States, Italy and Spain. PBMCs, B-cell-depleted T cells, or T cells provided the cDNA or gDNA that made up the material.

The authors' processing: Cell counts per sample came from amplifying reference gene primers. Some clones are missing from TCRdb's copy, which holds only in-frame ones; the method was immunoSEQ multiplex PCR. V, J and clone size reflect that table, while D and trimming were determined from the DNA. The table has 50,000 to 80,000 clones, over 65% seen once. Only one count was recorded for this clone. Seattle cases were enrolled at active infection and followed longitudinally. Germline V lookup: CDR1 GTSNPN, CDR2 SVGIG (reference sequence). V gave up 4 bases and J gave up 3 bases; unmatched junction bases: 5. This CDR3 has 15 amino acids.

The sample taken for sequencing was peripheral blood. The origin of this receptor is a man in his sixties with COVID-19, enrolled during active disease. The chain recombines TRBV30 with TRBJ1-3, with 11 bases that match TRBD1. The CDR3 DNA reads as TGTGCCTGGATGAGGACAGGGGGCAATGGAAACACCATATATTTT. This gives the protein CAWMRTGGNGNTIYF.